The 20 T cell receptor beta chains given below trace back to one sample, sequenced in a study of cytomegalovirus exposure and HLA in healthy donors. The primer mix had 60 Vbeta and 13 Jbeta primers. The protocol was immunoSEQ multiplex PCR, while the TCRdb copy is restricted to in-frame clones and leaves out a portion. The table shows under 150,000 clones, with approximately 79% occurring only once. Sequenced input: PBMCs. The receptors shown here come from a woman aged 35 to 49 in good health and CMV-seropositive.

As DNA, the CDR3 is TGTGCCAGCAGCCCCCGGGGGAGGGGGGGCAATCAGCCCCAGCATTTT. Translating it yields CASSPRGRGGNQPQHF. The chain carries TRBV5-6 and TRBJ1-5, with a weak D call TRBD1 (6 bases). The germline gives CDR1 SGHDT, CDR2 YYEEEE. Trimming removed 4 bases from V and 2 bases from J, with 16 bases in between. The CDR3 spans 16 residues.

The chain recombines TRBV6-1 with TRBJ1-4; no firm D call. Germline-derived CDR1 and CDR2 are MNHNS and SASEGT. With 8 bases removed from V and 8 bases from J, the gap between germline ends came to 18 bases. The CDR3 is 14 residues long. CDR3 sequence (DNA): TGTGCCAGCCGGGTTCCCTCCCTAGAGGAAAAACTGTTTTTT. It encodes CASRVPSLEEKLFF.

This chain joins TRBV28 and TRBJ1-6, with D possibly being TRBD1 (6 bases). From germline, CDR1 is MDHEN and CDR2 SYDVKM. The CDR3 contains 15 residues. V was pared by 4 bases and J by 7 bases, with 14 bases between. CDR3 DNA sequence: TGTGCCAGCAGTTCAGTAACAGGGCCGAATTCACCCCTCCACTTT. Translated: CASSSVTGPNSPLHF.

CDR3 nucleotide sequence: TGTGCCAGCAGCTTAGATTTCGCGGTAGATACGCAGTATTTT. Its protein is CASSLDFAVDTQYF. This chain uses TRBV11-2 with TRBJ2-3; D not resolved. Germline V CDR1 and CDR2: SGHAT, FQNNGV. The CDR3 contains 14 residues. V lost 0 bases and J lost 5, with 9 bases in between. Filled out from reference TRBV11-2 and TRBJ2-3, the complete variable domain reads EAGVAQSPRYKIIEKRQSVAFWCNPISGHATLYWYQQILGQGPKLLIQFQNNGVVDDSQLPKDRFSAERLKGVDSTLKIQPAKLEDSAVYLCASSLDFAVDTQYFGPGTRLTVL.

V usage is TRBV5-1 and J usage is TRBJ2-1; 10 positions match TRBD2. The J segment lost 2 bases and the V segment lost 7 bases, leaving 6 bases of the junction unmatched. CDR3 length: 15 residues. Germline V lookup: CDR1 SGHRS, CDR2 YFSETQ. The CDR3 is CASLSGTSAYNEQFF. As DNA, the CDR3 is TGCGCCAGCCTTTCCGGGACTAGCGCCTACAATGAGCAGTTCTTC.

The genes are TRBV4-1 and TRBJ1-2; no reliable D call. Germline CDR1 is MGHRA and CDR2 is YSYEKL. V lost 0 bases, J lost 2 bases, and 13 bases lay in between. The CDR3 length is 16 residues. The CDR3 bases are TGCGCCAGCAGCCAAGAATACGGGGTCCGCAACTATGGCTACACCTTC. Translation gives CASSQEYGVRNYGYTF.

The chain has TRBV2 and TRBJ2-3; 14 bases line up with TRBD2. The CDR3 covers 13 residues. Looked up from germline, CDR1 is SNHLY and CDR2 is FYNNEI. V lost 1 base and J lost 14; bases outside the gene matches: 2. The CDR3 DNA sequence: TGTGCCAGCAGTGAAGAAGGGACTAGCGGGGGGTATTTT. As protein: CASSEEGTSGGYF.

The V call is TRBV6-5, the J call TRBJ1-2; the D gene is possibly TRBD1 (6 bases). V lost 5 bases and J lost 4, with 11 bases in between. Germline loops: CDR1 MNHEY, CDR2 SVGAGI. This CDR3 has 13 residues. CDR3 sequence (DNA): TGTGCCAGCAGTCAAAGGGGGGGCTATGGCTACACCTTC. The encoded protein is CASSQRGGYGYTF.

This chain uses TRBV21-1 with TRBJ2-7; no check of the table's D call, TRBD2, against the DNA was made. TRBV21-1 is tagged as a pseudogene. The CDR3 loop spans 15 amino acids. Here the CDR3 DNA reads TGTGCCAGCAGCAACCGGAGTAGCGGGTCCTACGAGCAGTACTTC. Protein: CASSNRSSGSYEQYF.

V and J are TRBV18 and TRBJ2-5; tentatively, D is TRBD1 (5 bases). Germline V gene sequence: CDR1 KGHSH, CDR2 LQKENI. V lost 4 bases and J lost 5, with 11 bases in between. The CDR3 is made up of 13 amino acids. This CDR3 reads CASSRLQVETQYF. The CDR3 DNA reads TGTGCCAGCTCACGATTACAGGTCGAGACCCAGTACTTC.

The chain employs TRBV7-3 and TRBJ2-7; D is perhaps TRBD2 (5 bases). The CDR3 is 15 residues long. Germline V gene data show CDR1 as SGHTA and CDR2 as FQGTGA. V shed 1 base and J shed 1 base, with 11 bases lying between them. CDR3 region: CASSLNGLLSYEQYF. The CDR3 DNA reads as TGTGCCAGCAGCTTAAATGGACTTTTATCCTACGAGCAGTACTTC.

The chain joins TRBV5-4 to TRBJ1-1; 8 bases agree with TRBD1. CDR1 SGHNT and CDR2 YYREEE come from the germline V gene (reference sequence). After removal of 4 bases from V and 1 base from J, the junction contained 9 bases not matched to a gene. The CDR3 runs 16 residues. The CDR3 DNA reads as TGTGCCAGCAGCCGACCGGGACAGGACCCGAACACTGAAGCTTTCTTT. It translates to CASSRPGQDPNTEAFF.

The CDR3 here is CASSERSRSRSYNSPLHF. The CDR3 nucleotides read TGTGCCAGCAGTGAAAGGAGTAGGAGTCGCTCCTATAATTCACCCCTCCACTTT. The V and J genes are TRBV2 and TRBJ1-6, with no clear D. The germline gives CDR1 SNHLY, CDR2 FYNNEI. The CDR3 is made up of 18 amino acids. Deletions cut 2 bases from V and 0 bases from J, with 14 bases between.

The chain uses TRBV27 and TRBJ1-2; 9 positions agree with TRBD1. CDR1 and CDR2 from the germline V gene are MNHEY and SMNVEV (reference sequence). The trim removed 8 bases at V and 4 bases at J, leaving 8 bases unmatched. CDR3 length: 14 amino acids. The CDR3 spells CASGKTGGSYGYTF. As DNA, the CDR3 is TGTGCCAGCGGGAAGACAGGGGGAAGCTATGGCTACACCTTC.

The genes are TRBV7-7 and TRBJ2-5; 8 bases are shared with TRBD1. J was trimmed by 5 bases and V by 5 bases; bases with no gene match: 7. Germline V gene lookup returns CDR1 SSHAT and CDR2 FNYEAQ (reference sequence). This CDR3 contains 14 residues. CDR3 in amino acids: CASSGDRGGETQYF. The CDR3 DNA sequence: TGTGCCAGCAGCGGTGACAGGGGAGGCGAGACCCAGTACTTC.

This chain connects TRBV5-1 to TRBJ1-3; a possible D gene is TRBD1 (5 bases). The CDR3 consists of 13 residues. The V gene's germline CDR1 is SGHRS and CDR2 YFSETQ. Between the trimmed V and J ends, which lost 4 bases and 4 bases, there was a span of 9 bases. This chain's CDR3 is CASSGASGNTIYF. CDR3 DNA: TGCGCCAGCAGCGGGGCCTCCGGAAACACCATATATTTT.

The chain links TRBV10-3 to TRBJ2-5, with D perhaps matching TRBD2 (6 bases). The CDR3 loop spans 14 amino acids. Germline CDR1 is ENHRY and CDR2 is SYGVKD. Deletions cut 0 bases from V and 4 bases from J, with 9 bases between. The CDR3 reads CAISESMGGETQYF. DNA for the CDR3: TGTGCCATCAGTGAGTCCATGGGAGGAGAGACCCAGTACTTC.

The chain employs TRBV10-3 and TRBJ1-2, with D uncertain. The CDR3 spans 14 residues. With 6 bases removed from V and 0 bases from J, the gap between germline ends came to 11 bases. Germline values: CDR1 ENHRY, CDR2 SYGVKD. The CDR3 protein is CAIRGALTNYGYTF. The CDR3 DNA is TGTGCCATCAGGGGAGCACTAACTAACTATGGCTACACCTTC.

The V call is TRBV7-3, the J call TRBJ1-1; no definite D call. The CDR3 has 13 amino acids. Germline CDR1 is SGHTA and CDR2 is FQGTGA. V was cut by 5 bases and J by 2 bases, with 9 bases left in between. The CDR3 sequence: CASSPTENTEAFF. As DNA, the CDR3 is TGTGCCAGCAGCCCTACAGAAAACACTGAAGCTTTCTTT.

The chain has TRBV4-1 and TRBJ2-1; TRBD1 agrees at 7 bases. Germline V lookup: CDR1 MGHRA, CDR2 YSYEKL. Losses at the gene ends were 0 bases for V and 3 bases for J; bases not matched to a gene: 5. The CDR3 contains 16 residues. The DNA for the CDR3 is TGCGCCAGCAGCCAAGATCAGACAGGGATCTACAATGAGCAGTTCTTC. Translation gives CASSQDQTGIYNEQFF.